The 11 T cell receptor beta chains below all came from one sample that was sequenced in a study of T cells in Graves' hyperthyroidism and ophthalmopathy. RNA transcripts provided the source from which TCR beta CDR3 regions were amplified. Initially, a first-round RT-PCR of the TCR CDR3 employed the HTBI primer set. MiXCR was run by TCRdb on the multiplex PCR reads, yielding one entry per CDR3 protein. In the table there are hundreds of thousands of distinct CDR3 sequences, nearly 45% of which are singletons. Sequenced: peripheral blood or thyroid tissue (not recorded which). All receptors come from an adult man with Graves' disease, either hyperthyroidism or ophthalmopathy (not recorded which).

The rearrangement joins TRBV10-3 to TRBJ2-7; 8 positions agree with TRBD2. With V trimmed by 3 bases and J by 1 base, 5 bases remained unmatched. This CDR3 is 15 amino acids long. CDR1 ENHRY and CDR2 SYGVKD come from the germline V gene. The CDR3 nucleotides read TGTGCCATCAGTGACCGGGGGGGGGTTTCCTACGAGCAGTACTTC. The encoded protein is CAISDRGGVSYEQYF.

This clonotype appeared a single time. This could be a read error, since a much larger clone is one nucleotide away. The V gene is TRBV7-9, the J gene TRBJ2-5; 9 nucleotides line up with TRBD1. This CDR3 is built from 16 residues. Germline loops: CDR1 SEHNR, CDR2 FQNEAQ (reference sequence). The CDR3 DNA reads as TGTGCCAGCGGCTTTATAACAGGGGGCGGCCAAGAGACCCAGTACTTC. It is translated as CASGFITGGGQETQYF.

The rearrangement joins TRBV29-1 to TRBJ1-4; the D gene is possibly TRBD1 (5 bases). This CDR3 spans 13 amino acids. Germline CDR1 is SQVTM and CDR2 is ANQGSEA. The germline V and J ends were trimmed by 7 bases and 7 bases, with 16 bases remaining between them. The CDR3 spells CSAAGWDGEKLFF. The CDR3, as DNA: TGCAGCGCAGCAGGGTGGGACGGTGAAAAACTGTTTTTT.

This clonotype was observed at least ten times. One end of the junction varies from germline; a read error may be responsible. The rearrangement uses TRBV5-5 and TRBJ1-6; possible D gene TRBD1, 5 bases. Germline lookup yields CDR1 SGHKS and CDR2 YYEKEE (reference sequence). The CDR3 contains 11 residues. This CDR3 reads CASSAGTARSW. As DNA, the CDR3 is TGTGCCAGCAGTGCCGGGACGGCGCGTTCGTGG.

The genes are TRBV7-2 and TRBJ2-5; 9 nucleotides align to TRBD2. The trim removed 5 bases at V and 2 bases at J, leaving 6 bases unmatched. From germline, CDR1 is SGHTA and CDR2 FQGNSA. The CDR3 extends over 15 amino acids. CDR3 amino acids: CASSQVTSGQETQYF. The DNA of the CDR3 is TGTGCCAGCAGCCAAGTAACTAGCGGGCAAGAGACCCAGTACTTC.

In the case of this clonotype: A much more abundant neighbour one base away suggests this may be a read error. The rearrangement links TRBV24-1 to TRBJ1-4; D is uncertain. The CDR3 spans 15 residues. Looked up from germline, CDR1 is KGHDR and CDR2 is SFDVKD. The CDR3 spells CTTSGSGFTNEKLFF. CDR3 sequence (DNA): TGTACCACCAGTGGTTCGGGCTTTACCAATGAAAAACTGTTTTTT.

The chain uses TRBV20-1 and TRBJ2-5, with a possible D match to TRBD1 (6 bases). From germline, CDR1 is DFQATT and CDR2 SNEGSKA (reference sequence). The V and J ends lost 6 bases and 10 bases respectively, with 12 bases between them. CDR3 length equals 10 residues. CDR3 amino acids: CSANQGGQYF. CDR3 DNA: TGCAGTGCGAACCAAGGGGGCCAGTACTTC.

This clonotype was counted once. V gene TRBV2 combines with J gene TRBJ2-5, with D perhaps TRBD1 or TRBD2 (5 bases each). Germline V gives CDR1 SNHLY, CDR2 FYNNEI. The CDR3 has 15 residues. Trimming cost V 5 bases and J 0 bases, with 13 bases left between them. CDR3 residues: CASSPGRGHQETQYF. The DNA of the CDR3 is TGTGCCAGCAGTCCCGGACGGGGACACCAAGAGACCCAGTACTTC.

There are many counts of this clonotype. The V and J genes are TRBV20-1 and TRBJ2-7, with 11 bases fitting TRBD2. V shed 5 bases and J 4 bases; nucleotides not matched to a gene: 10. The CDR3 loop spans 15 amino acids. Germline V gives CDR1 DFQATT, CDR2 SNEGSKA (reference sequence). The CDR3: CSAQAGGTSGYEQYF. The DNA of the CDR3 is TGCAGTGCTCAAGCCGGAGGGACTAGCGGTTACGAGCAGTACTTC.

The chain combines TRBV7-2 with TRBJ2-2, with a tentative D call TRBD1 (5 bases). The CDR3 has 13 residues. Germline values: CDR1 SGHTA, CDR2 FQGNSA. Trimming took off 5 bases at V and 6 bases at J, with 10 bases between the two ends. The CDR3 is CASSLGVPGELFF. CDR3 sequence (DNA): TGTGCCAGCAGCCTAGGGGTTCCCGGGGAGCTGTTTTTT.

This clonotype was observed many times. The CDR3 loop is CSASQSGNTIYF. As DNA, the CDR3 is TGCAGTGCTAGTCAGTCTGGAAACACCATATATTTT. The rearrangement links TRBV20-1 to TRBJ1-3, with D unclear. Germline loops: CDR1 DFQATT, CDR2 SNEGSKA (reference sequence). V shed 3 bases and J shed 1 base, with 4 bases lying between them. The CDR3 spans 12 residues.